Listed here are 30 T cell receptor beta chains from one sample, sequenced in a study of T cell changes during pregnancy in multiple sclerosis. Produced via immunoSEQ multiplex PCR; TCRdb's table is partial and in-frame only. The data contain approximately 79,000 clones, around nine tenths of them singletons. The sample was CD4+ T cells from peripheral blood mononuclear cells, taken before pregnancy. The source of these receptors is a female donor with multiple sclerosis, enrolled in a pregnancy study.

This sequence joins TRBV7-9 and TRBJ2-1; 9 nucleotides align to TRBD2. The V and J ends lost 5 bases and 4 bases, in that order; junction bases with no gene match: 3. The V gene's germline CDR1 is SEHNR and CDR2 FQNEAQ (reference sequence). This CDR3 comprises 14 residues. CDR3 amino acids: CASSRGLAYNEQFF. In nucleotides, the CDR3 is TGTGCCAGCAGCCGGGGACTAGCTTACAATGAGCAGTTCTTC.

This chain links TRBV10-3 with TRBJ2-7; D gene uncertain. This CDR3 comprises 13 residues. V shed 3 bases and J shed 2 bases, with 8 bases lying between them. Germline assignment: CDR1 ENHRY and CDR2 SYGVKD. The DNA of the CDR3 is TGTGCCATCAGTGATAACAGCCCCTACGAGCAGTACTTC. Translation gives CAISDNSPYEQYF.

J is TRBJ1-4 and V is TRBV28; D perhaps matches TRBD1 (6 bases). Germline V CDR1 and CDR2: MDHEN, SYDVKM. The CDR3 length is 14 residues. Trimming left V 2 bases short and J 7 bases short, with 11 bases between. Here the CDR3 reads CASSLRGGGEKLFF. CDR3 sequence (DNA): TGTGCCAGCAGTTTACGGGGGGGCGGTGAAAAACTGTTTTTT.

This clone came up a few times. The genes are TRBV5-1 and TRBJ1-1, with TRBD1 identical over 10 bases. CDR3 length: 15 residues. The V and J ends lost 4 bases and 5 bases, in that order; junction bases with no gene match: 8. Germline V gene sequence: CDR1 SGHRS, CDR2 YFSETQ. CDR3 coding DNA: TGCGCCAGCAGCGAGCCGGGACAGGGGATGACTGAAGCTTTCTTT. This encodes CASSEPGQGMTEAFF.

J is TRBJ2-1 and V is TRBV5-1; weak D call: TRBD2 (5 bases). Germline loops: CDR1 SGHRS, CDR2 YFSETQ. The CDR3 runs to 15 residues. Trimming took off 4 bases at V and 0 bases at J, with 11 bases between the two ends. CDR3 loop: CASSTSSPSYNEQFF. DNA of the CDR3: TGCGCCAGCAGCACTTCTAGCCCCTCCTACAATGAGCAGTTCTTC.

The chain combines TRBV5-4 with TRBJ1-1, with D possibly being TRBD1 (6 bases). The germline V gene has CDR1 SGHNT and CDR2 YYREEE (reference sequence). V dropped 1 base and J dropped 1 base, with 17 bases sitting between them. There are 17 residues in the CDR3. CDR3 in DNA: TGTGCCAGCAGCTTGTCTCAGGGGCGAATCTCGAACACTGAAGCTTTCTTT. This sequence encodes CASSLSQGRISNTEAFF.

CDR3 loop: CASSTGQGGTEAFF. CDR3 nucleotides: TGTGCCAGCAGCACTGGACAGGGAGGAACTGAAGCTTTCTTT. J is TRBJ1-1 and V is TRBV7-9; 8 nucleotides agree with TRBD1. Germline CDR1 is SEHNR and CDR2 is FQNEAQ (reference sequence). The CDR3 consists of 14 residues. Losses at the gene ends were 5 bases for V and 5 bases for J; bases not matched to a gene: 7.

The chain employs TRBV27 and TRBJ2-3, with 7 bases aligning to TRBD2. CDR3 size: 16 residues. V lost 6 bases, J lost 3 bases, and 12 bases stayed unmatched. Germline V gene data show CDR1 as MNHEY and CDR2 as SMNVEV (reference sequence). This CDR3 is CASRGPGRRVTDTQYF. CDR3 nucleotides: TGTGCCAGCAGGGGCCCCGGGAGGAGGGTTACAGATACGCAGTATTTT.

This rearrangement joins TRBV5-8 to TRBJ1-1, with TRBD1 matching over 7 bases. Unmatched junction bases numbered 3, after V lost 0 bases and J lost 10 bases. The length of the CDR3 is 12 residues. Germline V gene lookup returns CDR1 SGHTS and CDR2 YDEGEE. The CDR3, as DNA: TGTGCCAGCAGCTTGGGAGGGGGCTCAGCTTTCTTT. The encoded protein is CASSLGGGSAFF.

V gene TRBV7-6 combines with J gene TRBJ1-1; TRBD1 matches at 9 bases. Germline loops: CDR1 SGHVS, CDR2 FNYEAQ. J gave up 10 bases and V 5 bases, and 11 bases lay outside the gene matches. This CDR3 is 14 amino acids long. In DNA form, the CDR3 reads TGTGCCAGCAGCCCTACTCGGACAGGGGAGGTAGCTTTCTTT. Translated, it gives CASSPTRTGEVAFF. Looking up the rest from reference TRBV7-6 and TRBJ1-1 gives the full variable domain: GAGVSQSPRYKVTKRGQDVALRCDPISGHVSLYWYRQALGQGPEFLTYFNYEAQQDKSGLPNDRFSAERPEGSISTLTIQRTEQRDSAMYRCASSPTRTGEVAFFGQGTRLTVV.

The CDR3: CASSLLPDSRSLDTQYF. Written as DNA, the CDR3 is TGTGCCAGCAGCTTGCTACCGGACAGCAGGAGCTTAGATACGCAGTATTTT. V and J are TRBV7-9 and TRBJ2-3; a possible D gene is TRBD1 (6 bases). Germline CDR1 and CDR2: SEHNR and FQNEAQ (reference sequence). Trimming pared 3 bases from V and 5 bases from J, leaving 21 bases between. CDR3 length: 17 amino acids. The full variable domain, in which reference TRBV7-9 and TRBJ2-3 provide the parts outside the CDR3, is DTGVSQNPRHKITKRGQNVTFRCDPISEHNRLYWYRQTLGQGPEFLTYFQNEAQLEKSRLLSDRFSAERPKGSFSTLEIQRTEQGDSAMYLCASSLLPDSRSLDTQYFGPGTRLTVL.

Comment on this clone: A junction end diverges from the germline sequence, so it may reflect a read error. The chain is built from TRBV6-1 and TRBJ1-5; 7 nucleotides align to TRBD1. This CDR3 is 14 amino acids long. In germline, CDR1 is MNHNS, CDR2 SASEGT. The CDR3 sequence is CASRPDRVYQAQHF. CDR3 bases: TGTGCCAGCAGACCCGACAGGGTGTATCAGGCCCAGCATTTT.

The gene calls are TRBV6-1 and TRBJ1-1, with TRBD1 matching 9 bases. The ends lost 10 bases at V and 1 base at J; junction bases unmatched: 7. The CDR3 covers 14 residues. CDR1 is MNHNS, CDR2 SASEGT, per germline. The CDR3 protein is CATRGTGRNTEAFF. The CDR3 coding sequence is TGTGCCACGAGGGGGACAGGGAGGAACACTGAAGCTTTCTTT.

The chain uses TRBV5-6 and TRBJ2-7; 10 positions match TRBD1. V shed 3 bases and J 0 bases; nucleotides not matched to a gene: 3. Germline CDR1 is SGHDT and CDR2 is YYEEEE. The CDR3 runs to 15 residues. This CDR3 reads CASSWGQGSSYEQYF. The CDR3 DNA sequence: TGTGCCAGCAGCTGGGGACAGGGGAGCTCCTACGAGCAGTACTTC.

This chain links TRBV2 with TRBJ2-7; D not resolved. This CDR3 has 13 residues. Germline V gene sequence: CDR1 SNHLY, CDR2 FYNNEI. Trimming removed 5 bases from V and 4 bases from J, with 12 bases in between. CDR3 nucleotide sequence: TGTGCCAGCAGTTCGGTGGGCCTTTACGAGCAGTACTTC. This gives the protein CASSSVGLYEQYF.

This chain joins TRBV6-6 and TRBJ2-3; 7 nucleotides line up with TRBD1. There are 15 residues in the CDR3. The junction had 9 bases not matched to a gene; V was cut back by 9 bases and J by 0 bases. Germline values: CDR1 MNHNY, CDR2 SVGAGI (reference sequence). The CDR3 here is CASEGALPSTDTQYF. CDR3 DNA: TGTGCCAGTGAGGGGGCCCTTCCTAGCACAGATACGCAGTATTTT.

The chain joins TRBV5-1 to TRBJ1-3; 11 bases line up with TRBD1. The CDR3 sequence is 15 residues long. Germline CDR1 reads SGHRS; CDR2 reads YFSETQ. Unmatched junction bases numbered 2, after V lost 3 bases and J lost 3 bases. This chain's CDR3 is CASSWTGGFGNTIYF. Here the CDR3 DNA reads TGCGCCAGCAGCTGGACAGGGGGCTTTGGAAACACCATATATTTT.

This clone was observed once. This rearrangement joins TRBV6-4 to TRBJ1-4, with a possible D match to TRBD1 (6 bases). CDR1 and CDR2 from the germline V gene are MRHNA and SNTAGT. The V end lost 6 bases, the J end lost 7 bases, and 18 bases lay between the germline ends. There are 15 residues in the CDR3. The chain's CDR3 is CASRGAGGGGEKLFF. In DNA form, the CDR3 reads TGTGCCAGCAGGGGGGCGGGGGGCGGTGGTGAAAAACTGTTTTTT.

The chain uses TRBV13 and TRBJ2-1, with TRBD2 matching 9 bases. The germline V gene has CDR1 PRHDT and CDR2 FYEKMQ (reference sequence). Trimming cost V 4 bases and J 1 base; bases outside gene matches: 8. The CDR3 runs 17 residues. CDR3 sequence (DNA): TGTGCCAGCAGCTCCTTCGGGCGGGGGGGTTCCTACAATGAGCAGTTCTTC. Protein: CASSSFGRGGSYNEQFF.

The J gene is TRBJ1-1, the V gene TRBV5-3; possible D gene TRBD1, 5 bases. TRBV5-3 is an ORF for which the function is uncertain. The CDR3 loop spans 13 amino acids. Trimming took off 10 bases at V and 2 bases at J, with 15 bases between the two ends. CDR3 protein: CAREPTVNTEAFF. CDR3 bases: TGTGCCCGAGAGCCGACAGTCAACACTGAAGCTTTCTTT.

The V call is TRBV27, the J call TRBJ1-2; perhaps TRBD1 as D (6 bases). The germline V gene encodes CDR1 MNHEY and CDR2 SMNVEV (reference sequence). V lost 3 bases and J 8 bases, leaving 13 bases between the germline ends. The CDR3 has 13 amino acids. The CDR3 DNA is TGTGCCAGCAGTTTGGGCAGGGGCCTAGGCTACACCTTC. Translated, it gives CASSLGRGLGYTF.

In nucleotides, the CDR3 is TGTGCCAGCAGCCCGGGACAGGCCCCCTACGAGCAGTACTTC. Translating gives CASSPGQAPYEQYF. The gene calls are TRBV25-1 and TRBJ2-7; 8 bases are shared with TRBD1. The CDR3 is made up of 14 amino acids. Germline V gives CDR1 MGHDK, CDR2 SYGVNS. With V trimmed by 6 bases and J by 2 bases, 6 bases remained unmatched.

This CDR3 is CASSLAFAGELFF. In DNA form, the CDR3 reads TGCGCCAGCAGCTTGGCTTTCGCCGGGGAGCTGTTTTTT. The chain recombines TRBV5-1 with TRBJ2-2; unclear D gene. CDR1 SGHRS and CDR2 YFSETQ come from the germline V gene. Deletions cut 0 bases from V and 6 bases from J, with 6 bases between. The length of the CDR3 is 13 residues.

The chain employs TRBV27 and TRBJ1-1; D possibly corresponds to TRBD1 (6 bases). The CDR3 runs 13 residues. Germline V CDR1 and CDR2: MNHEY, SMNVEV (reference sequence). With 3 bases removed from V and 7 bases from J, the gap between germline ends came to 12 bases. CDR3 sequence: CASSFLGASEAFF. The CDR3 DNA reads TGTGCCAGCAGTTTTCTGGGGGCAAGTGAAGCTTTCTTT.

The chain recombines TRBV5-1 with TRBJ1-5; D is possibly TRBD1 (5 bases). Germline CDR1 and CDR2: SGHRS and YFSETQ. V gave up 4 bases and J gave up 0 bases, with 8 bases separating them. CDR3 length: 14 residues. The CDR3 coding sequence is TGCGCCAGCAGCGAAGGGGATAGCAATCAGCCCCAGCATTTT. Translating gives CASSEGDSNQPQHF.

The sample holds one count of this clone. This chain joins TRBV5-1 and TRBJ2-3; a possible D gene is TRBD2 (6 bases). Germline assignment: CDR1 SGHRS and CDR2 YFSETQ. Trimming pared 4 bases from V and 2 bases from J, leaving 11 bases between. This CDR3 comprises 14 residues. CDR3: CASSEGLATDTQYF. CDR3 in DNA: TGCGCCAGCAGCGAGGGACTCGCCACAGATACGCAGTATTTT. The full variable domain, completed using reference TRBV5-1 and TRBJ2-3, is KAGVTQTPRYLIKTRGQQVTLSCSPISGHRSVSWYQQTPGQGLQFLFEYFSETQRNKGNFPGRFSGRQFSNSRSEMNVSTLELGDSALYLCASSEGLATDTQYFGPGTRLTVL.

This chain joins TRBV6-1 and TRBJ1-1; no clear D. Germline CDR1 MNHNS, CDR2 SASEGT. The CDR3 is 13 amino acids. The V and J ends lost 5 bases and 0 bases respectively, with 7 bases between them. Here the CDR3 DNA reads TGTGCCAGCAGTCAACAGCTGAACACTGAAGCTTTCTTT. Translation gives CASSQQLNTEAFF.

CDR3 sequence (DNA): TGTGCCTGGAGACAGTCAACTAATGAAAAACTGTTTTTT. As protein: CAWRQSTNEKLFF. V gene TRBV30 combines with J gene TRBJ1-4; D gene unclear. V was cut by 3 bases and J by 0 bases, with 5 bases left in between. Looked up from germline, CDR1 is GTSNPN and CDR2 is SVGIG (reference sequence). CDR3 length equals 13 residues. The whole variable domain, remainder taken from reference TRBV30 and TRBJ1-4, is SQTIHQWPATLVQPVGSPLSLECTVEGTSNPNLYWYRQAAGRGLQLLFYSVGIGQISSEVPQNLSASRPQDRQFILSSKKLLLSDSGFYLCAWRQSTNEKLFFGSGTQLSVL.

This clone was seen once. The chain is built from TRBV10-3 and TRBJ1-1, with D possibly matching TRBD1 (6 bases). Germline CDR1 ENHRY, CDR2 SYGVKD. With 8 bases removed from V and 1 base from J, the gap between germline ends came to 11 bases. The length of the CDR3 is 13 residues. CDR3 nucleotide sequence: TGTGCCATCTCGAGGGGGGGGAACACTGAAGCTTTCTTT. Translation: CAISRGGNTEAFF.

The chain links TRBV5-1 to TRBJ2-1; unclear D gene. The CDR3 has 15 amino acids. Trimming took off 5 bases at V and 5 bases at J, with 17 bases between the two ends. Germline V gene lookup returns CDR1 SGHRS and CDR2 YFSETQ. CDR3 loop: CASRSTGGTNNEQFF. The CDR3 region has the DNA TGCGCCAGCAGGTCCACCGGTGGCACTAACAATGAGCAGTTCTTC.